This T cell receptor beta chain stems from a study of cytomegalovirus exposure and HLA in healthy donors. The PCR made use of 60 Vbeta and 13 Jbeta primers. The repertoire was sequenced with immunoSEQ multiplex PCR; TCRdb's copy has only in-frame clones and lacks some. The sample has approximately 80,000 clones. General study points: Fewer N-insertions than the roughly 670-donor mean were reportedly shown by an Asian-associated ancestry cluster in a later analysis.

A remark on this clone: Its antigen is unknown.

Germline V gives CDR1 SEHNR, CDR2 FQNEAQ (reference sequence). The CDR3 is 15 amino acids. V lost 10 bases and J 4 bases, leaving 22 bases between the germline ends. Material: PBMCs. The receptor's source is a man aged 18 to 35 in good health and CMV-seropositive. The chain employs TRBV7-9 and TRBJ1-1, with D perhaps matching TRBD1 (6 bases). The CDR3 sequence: CANTPTGPRGTEAFF. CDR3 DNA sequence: TGTGCCAACACACCGACGGGGCCCAGGGGCACTGAAGCTTTCTTT.